Listed below are T cell receptor beta chains from one sample, sequenced in a study of blood T cell repertoires in COVID-19. Some clones are missing from TCRdb's copy, which holds only in-frame ones; the method was immunoSEQ multiplex PCR. This sample has tens of thousands of clones, with 90% found just once. The sequencing input was peripheral blood. The receptors shown here come from a woman aged 50 to 60 in a cohort sampled during active COVID-19. The CDR3 runs from the conserved cysteine through the conserved F or W. The order of the fields is J gene, D gene, clone size, V gene, CDR3 DNA, CDR3 protein. A D gene is named only where the DNA matches it firmly. The size entry is marked missing in some rows and otherwise reads once, few, many or a size class.

J gene: TRBJ2-1; D gene: .; clone size: .; V gene: TRBV6-5; CDR3 DNA: TGTGCCAGCCTAGGACAGCCGAGAGAGAATGAGCAGTTCTTC; CDR3 protein: CASLGQPRENEQFF
J gene: TRBJ1-1; D gene: .; clone size: .; V gene: TRBV19; CDR3 DNA: TGTGCCAGTAGTAGACCCAGGGTTAGGACTGAAGCTTTCTTT; CDR3 protein: CASSRPRVRTEAFF
J gene: TRBJ2-1; D gene: TRBD2; clone size: once; V gene: TRBV7-9; CDR3 DNA: TGTGCCAGCAGCTTAGCGCTCGGGCGGGAGCTATACAATGAGCAGTTCTTC; CDR3 protein: CASSLALGRELYNEQFF
J gene: TRBJ1-2; D gene: .; clone size: .; V gene: TRBV30; CDR3 DNA: TGTGCCTGGAGTGTAAGCATCTATGGCTACACCTTC; CDR3 protein: CAWSVSIYGYTF
J gene: TRBJ2-1; D gene: .; clone size: .; V gene: TRBV19; CDR3 DNA: TGTGCCAGTAGTATAGTTCCTTCCTTCTACAATGAGCAGTTCTTC; CDR3 protein: CASSIVPSFYNEQFF
J gene: TRBJ2-1; D gene: .; clone size: .; V gene: TRBV18; CDR3 DNA: TGTGCCAGCTCACCGAGAGCGGCCCGCTCCTACAATGAGCAGTTCTTC; CDR3 protein: CASSPRAARSYNEQFF
J gene: TRBJ2-7; D gene: TRBD2; clone size: few; V gene: TRBV3-1/TRBV3-2; CDR3 DNA: TGTGCCAGCAGCCAAGAAAATTCCCACGGGAGGAGGCCCTACGAGCAGTACTTC; CDR3 protein: CASSQENSHGRRPYEQYF
J gene: TRBJ2-6; D gene: .; clone size: .; V gene: TRBV4-1; CDR3 DNA: TGCGCCAGCAGTCCCGACCCGACAGGGGCCAACGTCCTGACTTTC; CDR3 protein: CASSPDPTGANVLTF
J gene: TRBJ2-5; D gene: TRBD2; clone size: .; V gene: TRBV2; CDR3 DNA: TGTGCCAGCAGTGAAGTAGCGGGAGGACGTGAGACCCAGTACTTC; CDR3 protein: CASSEVAGGRETQYF
J gene: TRBJ1-5; D gene: .; clone size: .; V gene: TRBV2; CDR3 DNA: TGTGCCAGCAGTGAAATAGAAGCTAATCAGCCCCAGCATTTT; CDR3 protein: CASSEIEANQPQHF
J gene: TRBJ2-1; D gene: TRBD2; clone size: .; V gene: TRBV6-2/TRBV6-3; CDR3 DNA: TGTGCCAGCAGTTACGGGGCGGGGGACAATGAGCAGTTCTTC; CDR3 protein: CASSYGAGDNEQFF
J gene: TRBJ1-1; D gene: .; clone size: .; V gene: TRBV28; CDR3 DNA: TGTGCCAGCAGTCAGGGTGACACTGAAGCTTTCTTT; CDR3 protein: CASSQGDTEAFF
J gene: TRBJ2-7; D gene: TRBD2; clone size: .; V gene: TRBV5-4; CDR3 DNA: TGTGCCAGCAGCCACTCTAGCGGGCGCTACGAGCAGTACTTC; CDR3 protein: CASSHSSGRYEQYF
J gene: TRBJ1-5; D gene: TRBD1; clone size: .; V gene: TRBV19; CDR3 DNA: TGTGCCAGTAGGCGGGGACAGATCAATCAGCCCCAGCATTTT; CDR3 protein: CASRRGQINQPQHF
J gene: TRBJ2-3; D gene: .; clone size: .; V gene: TRBV11-2; CDR3 DNA: TGTGCCAGCAGCTTAGCCCCGACTAGTTGGACAGATACGCAGTATTTT; CDR3 protein: CASSLAPTSWTDTQYF
J gene: TRBJ2-7; D gene: TRBD1; clone size: .; V gene: TRBV30; CDR3 DNA: TGTGCCTTCTCATCAACCGGGACAGGCGACGAGCAGTACTTC; CDR3 protein: CAFSSTGTGDEQYF
J gene: TRBJ1-5; D gene: TRBD1; clone size: .; V gene: TRBV5-6; CDR3 DNA: TGTGCCAGCAGCTTGGCCACCAGGGGGCATCAGCCCCAGCATTTT; CDR3 protein: CASSLATRGHQPQHF
J gene: TRBJ2-7; D gene: TRBD2; clone size: .; V gene: TRBV7-9; CDR3 DNA: TGTGCCAGCAGCCCAACGTTGACTAGCGGCTACGAGCAGTACTTC; CDR3 protein: CASSPTLTSGYEQYF
J gene: TRBJ1-4; D gene: .; clone size: .; V gene: TRBV9; CDR3 DNA: TGTGCCAGCAGCCCAGGGGACCAGATCACTAATGAAAAACTGTTTTTT; CDR3 protein: CASSPGDQITNEKLFF
J gene: TRBJ2-3; D gene: .; clone size: .; V gene: TRBV6-5; CDR3 DNA: TGTGCCAGCAGCTTGTCGGGGGATACGCAGTATTTT; CDR3 protein: CASSLSGDTQYF
J gene: TRBJ2-7; D gene: TRBD2; clone size: .; V gene: TRBV6-5; CDR3 DNA: TGTGCCAGCAGTTACTCGAGCGGGGCCCTCTCCTACGAGCAGTACTTC; CDR3 protein: CASSYSSGALSYEQYF
J gene: TRBJ1-5; D gene: .; clone size: .; V gene: TRBV28; CDR3 DNA: TGTGCCAGCAGTTTATACCCTCGTCCCGGGCATTTT; CDR3 protein: CASSLYPRPGHF
J gene: TRBJ1-4; D gene: TRBD1; clone size: .; V gene: TRBV7-2; CDR3 DNA: TGTGCCAGCAGCCCGGGACAGGGGAATGAAAAACTGTTTTTT; CDR3 protein: CASSPGQGNEKLFF
J gene: TRBJ1-2; D gene: TRBD1; clone size: .; V gene: TRBV28; CDR3 DNA: TGTGCCAGCAGGCAGCCCGGATCCGGGACAGCTTTTTACTATGGCTACACCTTC; CDR3 protein: CASRQPGSGTAFYYGYTF
J gene: TRBJ1-1; D gene: .; clone size: once; V gene: TRBV11-2; CDR3 DNA: TGTGCCAGCAGCTTATATACCAGGAACACTGAAGCTTTCTTT; CDR3 protein: CASSLYTRNTEAFF
J gene: TRBJ2-6; D gene: TRBD1; clone size: .; V gene: TRBV6-1; CDR3 DNA: TGTGCCAGCAGTGAACAGGGGGCCCCCTCTGGGGCCAACGTCCTGACTTTC; CDR3 protein: CASSEQGAPSGANVLTF